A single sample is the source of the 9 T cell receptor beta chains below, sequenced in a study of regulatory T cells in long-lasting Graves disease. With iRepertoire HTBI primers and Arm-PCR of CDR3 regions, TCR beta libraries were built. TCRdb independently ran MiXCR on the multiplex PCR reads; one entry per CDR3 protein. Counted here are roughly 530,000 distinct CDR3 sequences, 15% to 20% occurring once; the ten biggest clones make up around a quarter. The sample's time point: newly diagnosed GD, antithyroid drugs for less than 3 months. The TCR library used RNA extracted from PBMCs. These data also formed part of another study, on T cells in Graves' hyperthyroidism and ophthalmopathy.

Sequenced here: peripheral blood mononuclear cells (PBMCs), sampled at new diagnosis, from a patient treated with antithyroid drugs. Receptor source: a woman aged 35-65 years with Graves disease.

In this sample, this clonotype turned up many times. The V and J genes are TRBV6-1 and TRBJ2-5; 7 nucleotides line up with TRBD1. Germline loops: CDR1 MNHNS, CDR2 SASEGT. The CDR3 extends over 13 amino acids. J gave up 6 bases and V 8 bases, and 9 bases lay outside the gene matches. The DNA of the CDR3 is TGTGCCAGCCAGACAGGGTTCGGAAAGACCCAGTACTTC. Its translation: CASQTGFGKTQYF.

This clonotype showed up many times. This CDR3 is CSARRTRGTEAFF. CDR3 in DNA: TGCAGTGCTAGAAGGACCCGAGGGACTGAAGCTTTCTTT. The chain recombines TRBV20-1 with TRBJ1-1; D not certain. The CDR3 contains 13 residues. The V end was cut by 2 bases, the J end by 5 bases, with 12 bases between. CDR1 and CDR2 (germline): DFQATT, SNEGSKA (reference sequence).

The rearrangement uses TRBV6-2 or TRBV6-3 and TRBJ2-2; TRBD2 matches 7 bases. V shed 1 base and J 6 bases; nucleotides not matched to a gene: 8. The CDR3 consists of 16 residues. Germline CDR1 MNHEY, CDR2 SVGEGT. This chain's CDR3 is CASSYFTGGGSGELFF. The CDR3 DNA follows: TGTGCCAGCAGTTACTTTACGGGGGGTGGTTCCGGGGAGCTGTTTTTT.

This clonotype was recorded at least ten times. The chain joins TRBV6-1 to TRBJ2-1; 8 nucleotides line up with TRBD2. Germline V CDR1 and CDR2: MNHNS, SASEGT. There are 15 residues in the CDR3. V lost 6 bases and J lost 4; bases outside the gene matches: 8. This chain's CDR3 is CASRLAGLQYNEQFF. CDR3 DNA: TGTGCCAGCAGGTTAGCGGGGCTACAATACAATGAGCAGTTCTTC.

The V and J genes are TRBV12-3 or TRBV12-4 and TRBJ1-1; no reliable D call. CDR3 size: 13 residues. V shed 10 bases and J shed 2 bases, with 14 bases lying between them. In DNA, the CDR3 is TGTGCCACCAAGAGTTCGGGTAACACTGAAGCTTTCTTT. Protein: CATKSSGNTEAFF.

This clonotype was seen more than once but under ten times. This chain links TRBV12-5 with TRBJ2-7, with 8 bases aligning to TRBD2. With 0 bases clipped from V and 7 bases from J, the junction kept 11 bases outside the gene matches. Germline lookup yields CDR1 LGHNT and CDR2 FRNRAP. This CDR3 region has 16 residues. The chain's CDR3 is CASGLVLGRGTGEQYF. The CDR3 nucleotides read TGTGCTAGTGGTTTGGTTCTCGGGAGGGGAACAGGAGAGCAGTACTTC.

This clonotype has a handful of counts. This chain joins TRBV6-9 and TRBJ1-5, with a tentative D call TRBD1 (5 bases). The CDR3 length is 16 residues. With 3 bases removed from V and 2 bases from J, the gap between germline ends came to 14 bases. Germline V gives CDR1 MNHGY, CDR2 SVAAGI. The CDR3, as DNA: TGTGCCAGCAGTTACGGGCAGGGACTGGGCAATCAGCCCCAGCATTTT. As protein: CASSYGQGLGNQPQHF.

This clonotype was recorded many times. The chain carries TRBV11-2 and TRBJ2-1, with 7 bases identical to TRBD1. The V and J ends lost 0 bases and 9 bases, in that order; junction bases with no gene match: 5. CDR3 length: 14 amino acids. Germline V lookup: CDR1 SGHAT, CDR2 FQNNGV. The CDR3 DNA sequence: TGTGCCAGCAGCTTAGATACAGGGGTGAGTGAGCAGTTCTTC. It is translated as CASSLDTGVSEQFF.

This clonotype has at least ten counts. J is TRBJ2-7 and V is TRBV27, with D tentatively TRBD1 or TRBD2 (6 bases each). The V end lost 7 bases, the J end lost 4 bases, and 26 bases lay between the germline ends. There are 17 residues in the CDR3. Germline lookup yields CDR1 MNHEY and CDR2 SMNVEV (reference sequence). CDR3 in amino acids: CASTLGGPGARFYEQYF. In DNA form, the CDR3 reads TGTGCCAGCACCTTAGGGGGTCCGGGGGCGAGGTTTTACGAGCAGTACTTC.